Listed here are 9 T cell receptor beta chains from one sample, sequenced in a study of spatial heterogeneity in lung cancer. Time point given: sample taken at primary tumor resection. No antigens are known for them. Study-level findings and limits: Within tumors, counts of expanded alpha and beta TCRs tracked tumor mutation counts.

MiXCR was run by TCRdb on the 5' RACE reads, yielding one entry per CDR3 protein. Of some 23,000 distinct CDR3 sequences in the sample, approximately 9% were seen once. The sequencing used lung tumor tissue, collected at surgery. The source is a male donor with early-stage non-small cell lung cancer.

Ten or more counts support this clonotype. CDR3 loop: CASSLDRDYNEQFF. The CDR3 DNA reads TGTGCCAGCAGTTTAGACAGGGACTACAATGAGCAGTTCTTC. V and J are TRBV28 and TRBJ2-1, with TRBD1 matching 7 bases. J gave up 3 bases and V 2 bases, and 1 base lay outside the gene matches. The CDR3 loop spans 14 amino acids. Germline V gene sequence: CDR1 MDHEN, CDR2 SYDVKM.

With respect to this clonotype: It is likely a read error, because the conserved phenylalanine at the end of the CDR3 is missing. The chain links TRBV11-3 to TRBJ2-5; tentatively, D is TRBD2 (7 bases). Trimming shortened V by 6 bases and J by 4 bases, and 15 bases separated the two germline ends. Germline lookup yields CDR1 SGHNT and CDR2 YENEEA. This CDR3 spans 14 amino acids. CDR3: CASSLGGQAETQYL. CDR3 DNA sequence: TGTGCCAGCAGTCTCGGGGGGCAAGCAGAGACCCAGTACCTC.

This clonotype was detected ten times or more. The V call is TRBV20-1, the J call TRBJ2-7; D assignment may be TRBD1 or TRBD2 (6 bases each). CDR1 is DFQATT, CDR2 SNEGSKA, per germline (reference sequence). This CDR3 spans 13 amino acids. V was pared by 2 bases and J by 6 bases, with 14 bases between. The CDR3 coding sequence is TGCAGTGCTAGATATGGGGGGCCCGGCGAGCAGTACTTC. Translation: CSARYGGPGEQYF.

This clonotype is labeled as medium-sized. The chain has TRBV7-6 and TRBJ1-3; D is unresolved. The germline CDR1 and CDR2 sequences are SGHVS and FNYEAQ. The length of the CDR3 is 14 residues. V lost 1 base, J lost 3 bases, and 7 bases lay in between. CDR3 DNA: TGTGCCAGCAGCTTAGGAGTGAGTGGAAACACCATATATTTT. This codes for CASSLGVSGNTIYF.

This clonotype appeared many times. This rearrangement joins TRBV5-1 to TRBJ1-4, with TRBD1 matching 10 bases. CDR3 length: 15 amino acids. With V trimmed by 3 bases and J by 8 bases, 7 bases remained unmatched. CDR1 is SGHRS, CDR2 YFSETQ, per germline. Here the CDR3 reads CASSSGGTGDEKLFF. For the CDR3, the DNA is TGCGCCAGCAGCTCCGGCGGGACAGGGGACGAAAAACTGTTTTTT.

This clonotype was seen ten or more times. This chain uses TRBV7-6 with TRBJ1-1, with D possibly matching TRBD1 (5 bases). Trimming removed 6 bases at V and 6 bases at J, with 29 bases between. CDR1 SGHVS and CDR2 FNYEAQ come from the germline V gene. This CDR3 contains 18 residues. The CDR3: CASSREYRGPKGTAEAFF. The CDR3 DNA reads as TGTGCCAGCAGTCGGGAGTATCGGGGCCCCAAGGGGACCGCTGAAGCTTTCTTT. Supplemented by reference TRBV7-6 and TRBJ1-1, the full variable domain reads GAGVSQSPRYKVTKRGQDVALRCDPISGHVSLYWYRQALGQGPEFLTYFNYEAQQDKSGLPNDRFSAERPEGSISTLTIQRTEQRDSAMYRCASSREYRGPKGTAEAFFGQGTRLTVV.

This clonotype was detected many times. The chain combines TRBV18 with TRBJ2-7; perhaps TRBD1 as D (6 bases). The CDR3 runs to 14 residues. Per the germline V gene, CDR1 is KGHSH and CDR2 is LQKENI. Trimming pared 3 bases from V and 3 bases from J, leaving 12 bases between. The CDR3 DNA is TGTGCCAGCTCACCGACTGGACAGAGCTACGAGCAGTACTTC. As protein: CASSPTGQSYEQYF.

This clonotype was observed many times. The chain joins TRBV7-9 to TRBJ1-3; 7 bases agree with TRBD1. After removal of 5 bases from V and 4 bases from J, the junction contained 11 bases not matched to a gene. The CDR3 sequence is 16 residues long. Germline loops: CDR1 SEHNR, CDR2 FQNEAQ (reference sequence). CDR3 sequence reads: CASSAQGGSSGNTIYF. The CDR3 region has the DNA TGTGCCAGCAGCGCCCAGGGGGGAAGCTCCGGAAACACCATATATTTT.

This clonotype was counted ten times or more. This rearrangement joins TRBV28 to TRBJ2-2; D gene uncertain. Trimming stripped 5 bases from V and 1 base from J, with 8 bases between. The germline V gene encodes CDR1 MDHEN and CDR2 SYDVKM. This CDR3 comprises 14 residues. The DNA for the CDR3 is TGTGCCAGCAGTCCCAGACAGAACACCGGGGAGCTGTTTTTT. Translating it yields CASSPRQNTGELFF.